Sequencing of this T cell receptor (beta chain) was carried out in a study of blood T cell repertoires in COVID-19. The data were produced by immunoSEQ multiplex PCR, yet TCRdb's version contains in-frame clones alone and is incomplete. Of 60,000 to 70,000 clones listed, approximately 86% are singletons. The specimen was peripheral blood. The clonotype comes from a man in his fifties or sixties with acute or convalescent COVID-19.

The CDR3 DNA is TGTGCCAGCACCCCGGACAGGCTTGCAACTAATGAAAAACTGTTTTTT. Encoded protein: CASTPDRLATNEKLFF. The chain links TRBV6-2 or TRBV6-3 to TRBJ1-4; the match to TRBD1 covers 7 bases. This CDR3 has 16 residues. Germline-derived CDR1 and CDR2 are MNHEY and SVGEGT. Germline trimming cut 7 bases from V and 0 bases from J; bases unmatched to any gene: 8.